A single sample is the source of the 26 T cell receptor beta chains below, sequenced in a study of cytomegalovirus exposure and HLA in healthy donors. Amplification used 60 Vbeta primers and 13 Jbeta primers. Assay: immunoSEQ multiplex PCR; the TCRdb copy retains only in-frame clones and omits some. Among more than 140,000 clones listed, roughly 74% were seen once. The source material was PBMCs. The source of these receptors is a man aged 40-49 years in good health and CMV-seronegative.

J is TRBJ1-4 and V is TRBV28; no clear D gene. V was cut by 4 bases and J by 11 bases, with 14 bases left in between. Germline CDR1 MDHEN, CDR2 SYDVKM. The CDR3 is 13 residues long. The DNA of the CDR3 is TGTGCCAGCAGTTCCCTTAGATCGGAGAAACTGTTTTTT. It is translated as CASSSLRSEKLFF.

This clone turned up a few times. V usage is TRBV6-1 and J usage is TRBJ1-2; D might be TRBD1 (5 bases). This CDR3 has 16 residues. From germline, CDR1 is MNHNS and CDR2 SASEGT. V lost 3 bases and J lost 5, with 19 bases in between. CDR3 nucleotides: TGTGCCAGCAGTGAGTCGTTTCCGGGACTCGGGTATGGCTACACCTTC. Translated, it gives CASSESFPGLGYGYTF.

J is TRBJ2-4 and V is TRBV14; possibly TRBD1 for D (6 bases). Germline-derived CDR1 and CDR2 are SGHDN and FVKESK. Deletions cut 4 bases from V and 6 bases from J, with 16 bases between. The CDR3 is 15 amino acids. The CDR3 here is CASSPHDRSGNIQYF. In DNA form, the CDR3 reads TGTGCCAGCAGCCCCCACGACAGGTCCGGAAACATTCAGTACTTC.

Concerning this clone: A junction end diverges from the germline sequence, so it may reflect a read error. CDR3 in DNA: TGTGCCGGCAGCTTACAGGGGTCGCAAGCTTTCTTT. Its protein is CAGSLQGSQAFF. V is TRBV7-9 and J is TRBJ1-1; 7 nucleotides align to TRBD1. Germline assignment: CDR1 SEHNR and CDR2 FQNEAQ (reference sequence). This CDR3 spans 12 amino acids.

The J gene is TRBJ2-2, the V gene TRBV27; 7 nucleotides agree with TRBD2. The V and J ends lost 6 bases and 0 bases, in that order; junction bases with no gene match: 1. Germline V CDR1 and CDR2: MNHEY, SMNVEV (reference sequence). The CDR3 spans 14 residues. The CDR3 bases are TGTGCCAGCAGCGGGGGGACGAACACCGGGGAGCTGTTTTTT. Translating gives CASSGGTNTGELFF.

This clone was picked up a small number of times. The genes are TRBV7-3 and TRBJ1-1; possible D gene TRBD1, 6 bases. This CDR3 is 17 amino acids long. In germline, CDR1 is SGHTA, CDR2 FQGTGA. V lost 2 bases and J lost 5, with 21 bases in between. CDR3 sequence reads: CASSLFFTPGVKTEAFF. CDR3 nucleotides: TGTGCCAGCAGCTTATTTTTCACCCCAGGGGTAAAAACTGAAGCTTTCTTT.

V and J are TRBV14 and TRBJ1-1, with D uncertain. The CDR3 length is 17 residues. V shed 8 bases and J shed 4 bases, with 26 bases lying between them. CDR1 and CDR2 from the germline V gene are SGHDN and FVKESK. The CDR3 protein is CASGPRRARSGITEAFF. In nucleotides, the CDR3 is TGTGCCAGCGGTCCAAGGAGGGCAAGGAGTGGAATCACTGAAGCTTTCTTT.

This clone showed up just once. V and J are TRBV2 and TRBJ1-6; no clear D. CDR3 length: 15 residues. In germline, CDR1 is SNHLY, CDR2 FYNNEI. Trimming removed 8 bases at V and 0 bases at J, with 11 bases between. CDR3 bases: TGTGCCAGCTACGGGAGAAGCTCCTATAATTCACCCCTCCACTTT. Its protein product is CASYGRSSYNSPLHF.

This chain joins TRBV28 and TRBJ2-7, with 8 bases that match TRBD2. The CDR3 length is 14 residues. Germline V gives CDR1 MDHEN, CDR2 SYDVKM. Trimming at V came to 4 bases and at J to 2 bases, leaving 4 bases not matched to a gene. DNA of the CDR3: TGTGCCAGCAGTTATAGCGGGGCAACCTACGAGCAGTACTTC. It encodes CASSYSGATYEQYF.

This clone has only one observation. This rearrangement joins TRBV5-1 to TRBJ2-1; maybe TRBD1 (6 bases). Germline lookup yields CDR1 SGHRS and CDR2 YFSETQ. This CDR3 has 14 residues. The V gene lost 0 bases and the J gene lost 6 bases, with 10 bases spanning the gap. The CDR3 region has the DNA TGCGCCAGCAGCTTGGACAGGGTCGCCAATGAGCAGTTCTTC. It codes for CASSLDRVANEQFF.

This clone came up a few times. CDR3 loop: CARPGPDTQYF. CDR3 nucleotide sequence: TGCGCCAGGCCAGGGCCAGATACGCAGTATTTT. V gene TRBV10-1 combines with J gene TRBJ2-3; possible D gene TRBD1, 5 bases. Trimming shortened V by 9 bases and J by 4 bases, and 8 bases separated the two germline ends. The CDR3 covers 11 residues. Germline V gene data show CDR1 as WNHNN and CDR2 as SYGVQD (reference sequence).

As to this clone: In the same sample, other DNA sequences code for this CDR3. The V call is TRBV4-3, the J call TRBJ1-5, with D perhaps matching TRBD1 (6 bases). CDR1 is LGHNA, CDR2 YSLEER, per germline. CDR3 length: 15 amino acids. Trimming pared 1 base from V and 11 bases from J, leaving 18 bases between. CDR3 sequence: CASSQGRGGAVAQHF. For the CDR3, the DNA is TGCGCCAGCAGCCAAGGAAGGGGGGGGGCGGTAGCCCAGCATTTT.

The table lists this clone with a few counts. The chain has TRBV6-5 and TRBJ1-1; possibly TRBD1 for D (6 bases). Germline assignment: CDR1 MNHEY and CDR2 SVGAGI. The CDR3 covers 16 residues. V was pared by 1 base and J by 8 bases, with 20 bases between. The CDR3 protein is CASSYFRSGGLREAFF. The DNA of the CDR3 is TGTGCCAGCAGTTACTTCCGATCGGGGGGCCTTAGAGAAGCTTTCTTT.

This clone was observed a few times. The J gene is TRBJ2-7, the V gene TRBV6-6; D might be TRBD1 (5 bases). Germline V gene sequence: CDR1 MNHNY, CDR2 SVGAGI (reference sequence). Trimming took 6 bases from V and 7 from J, leaving 16 bases between them. This CDR3 has 13 amino acids. The CDR3 region is CASSPLAAGEQYF. Here the CDR3 DNA reads TGTGCCAGCAGCCCCTTGGCCGCAGGGGAGCAGTACTTC.

In its sample, this clone was seen once. The chain links TRBV11-3 to TRBJ2-5, with 8 nucleotides matching TRBD1. The J segment lost 2 bases and the V segment lost 5 bases, leaving 7 bases of the junction unmatched. Germline-derived CDR1 and CDR2 are SGHNT and YENEEA. The CDR3 runs 15 residues. This CDR3 reads CASSPGQGGQETQYF. CDR3 in DNA: TGTGCCAGCAGCCCAGGACAGGGTGGACAAGAGACCCAGTACTTC.

The chain joins TRBV19 to TRBJ1-1, with D perhaps matching TRBD1 (5 bases). There are 17 residues in the CDR3. Trimming stripped 0 bases from V and 4 bases from J, with 18 bases between. The V gene's germline CDR1 is LNHDA and CDR2 SQIVND (reference sequence). The DNA for the CDR3 is TGTGCCAGTAGTATAGAGTCGCGGATTAAGGGGCCCACTGAAGCTTTCTTT. It is translated as CASSIESRIKGPTEAFF.

The chain carries TRBV9 and TRBJ1-2; 7 positions agree with TRBD1. Germline-derived CDR1 and CDR2 are SGDLS and YYNGEE. With V trimmed by 4 bases and J by 6 bases, 18 bases remained unmatched. The CDR3 spans 17 residues. The CDR3 DNA is TGTGCCAGCAGCCCTCCTGGGACAGCTATGACTATTAATGGCTACACCTTC. This sequence encodes CASSPPGTAMTINGYTF.

The J gene is TRBJ1-5, the V gene TRBV6-1; possibly TRBD1 for D (6 bases). CDR1 is MNHNS and CDR2 is SASEGT in the germline V gene. V was shortened by 2 bases and J by 2 bases, with 22 bases between the two germline ends. This CDR3 has 19 amino acids. The CDR3, as DNA: TGTGCCAGCAGTGAATATTGGTCTCGGGGGGCGGCGGGCAATCAGCCCCAGCATTTT. The encoded protein is CASSEYWSRGAAGNQPQHF.

This clone was seen a single time. This chain joins TRBV7-9 and TRBJ2-3, with TRBD1 matching 8 bases. Per the germline V gene, CDR1 is SEHNR and CDR2 is FQNEAQ (reference sequence). The J segment lost 0 bases and the V segment lost 1 base, leaving 3 bases of the junction unmatched. The CDR3 spans 16 residues. In DNA form, the CDR3 reads TGTGCCAGCAGCTTAGGGGACAGGTTAAGCACAGATACGCAGTATTTT. Its protein is CASSLGDRLSTDTQYF.

The chain carries TRBV14 and TRBJ1-1; D unresolved. The CDR3 is 12 residues long. Germline V gene sequence: CDR1 SGHDN, CDR2 FVKESK. Trimming cost V 4 bases and J 9 bases, with 12 bases left between them. The CDR3 loop is CASSPLGSQAFF. DNA for the CDR3: TGTGCCAGCAGCCCCTTAGGGAGTCAAGCTTTCTTT. The variable domain in full, completed from reference TRBV14 and TRBJ1-1, reads EAGVTQFPSHSVIEKGQTVTLRCDPISGHDNLYWYRRVMGKEIKFLLHFVKESKQDESGMPNNRFLAERTGGTYSTLKVQPAELEDSGVYFCASSPLGSQAFFGQGTRLTVV.

This clone showed up just once. Other DNA sequences in the same sample also yield this CDR3. The chain uses TRBV12-5 and TRBJ2-1; a weak D match, TRBD1 (8 bases). V shed 5 bases and J shed 2 bases, with 13 bases lying between them. This CDR3 has 15 amino acids. Germline V CDR1 and CDR2: LGHNT, FRNRAP. The CDR3 loop is CASGGTGGAYNEQFF. The CDR3 DNA reads TGTGCTAGTGGTGGAACAGGGGGGGCCTACAATGAGCAGTTCTTC.

The V gene is TRBV7-6, the J gene TRBJ2-1, with 7 bases identical to TRBD2. The CDR3 has 16 amino acids. Germline CDR1 SGHVS, CDR2 FNYEAQ. V was clipped by 3 bases and J by 2 bases; unmatched bases: 7. The CDR3 DNA is TGTGCCAGCAGCTTTTTGGGGGAGGGGACCTACAATGAGCAGTTCTTC. Its translation: CASSFLGEGTYNEQFF.

The chain combines TRBV6-5 with TRBJ2-2; TRBD2 matches 7 bases. The CDR3 runs to 16 residues. The V segment lost 0 bases and the J segment 3 bases; nucleotides outside the gene matches: 4. Germline CDR1 and CDR2: MNHEY and SVGAGI. CDR3 amino acids: CASSYSRTRDTGELFF. DNA of the CDR3: TGTGCCAGCAGTTACTCCCGGACTAGAGACACCGGGGAGCTGTTTTTT.

V gene TRBV5-1 combines with J gene TRBJ2-7; a possible D gene is TRBD1 (5 bases). There are 12 residues in the CDR3. Trimming took 1 base from V and 3 from J, leaving 5 bases between them. Germline-derived CDR1 and CDR2 are SGHRS and YFSETQ. CDR3 loop: CASSLRGYEQYF. CDR3 nucleotide sequence: TGCGCCAGCAGCTTGAGGGGCTACGAGCAGTACTTC. The complete variable domain, with remaining parts taken from reference TRBV5-1 and TRBJ2-7, reads KAGVTQTPRYLIKTRGQQVTLSCSPISGHRSVSWYQQTPGQGLQFLFEYFSETQRNKGNFPGRFSGRQFSNSRSEMNVSTLELGDSALYLCASSLRGYEQYFGPGTRLTVT.

As DNA, the CDR3 is TGCGCCAGCAGTCACCCCCCGGACATACGGAACACTGAAGCTTTCTTT. Amino acid sequence: CASSHPPDIRNTEAFF. This chain joins TRBV23-1 and TRBJ1-1, with TRBD1 as a possible D gene (5 bases). TRBV23-1 is assigned to the ORF class and has an uncertain function. The V gene lost 3 bases and the J gene lost 1 base, with 15 bases spanning the gap. CDR3 length: 16 amino acids.

The V and J genes are TRBV2 and TRBJ2-5; TRBD2 aligns across 10 bases. TRBJ2-7 explains the end of the DNA better; the J call may be wrong. CDR3 length: 17 residues. Germline assignment: CDR1 SNHLY and CDR2 FYNNEI. The CDR3 nucleotides read TGTGCCAGCAGTGAGCCCCCGGGACTAGCGCTCTCCTACGAGCAGTACTTC. Translating gives CASSEPPGLALSYEQYF.